The clone carrying this T cell receptor (beta chain) was recorded a few times. As yet, its antigen is unknown. Different DNA sequences within this sample yield the same CDR3. Naive CD8 cells lacked CD45RO and underwent positive selection for CCR7, leaving out terminally differentiated effector memory CD45RA+ cells. Participating donors were healthy, HIV-negative adults free of recent acute infections or vaccinations. This sample was taken from a study of shared clonotypes between healthy human individuals. There are 11 residues in the CDR3. Germline CDR1 reads SGHDT; CDR2 reads YYEEEE. Trimming took 4 bases from V and 2 from J, leaving 2 bases between them. Notes on the study in general: Rarefaction gave evidence that sorted-subset sequencing remained incomplete despite large depth.

Some clones are missing from TCRdb's copy, which holds only in-frame ones; the method was immunoSEQ multiplex PCR. Of roughly 1,800,000 clones listed, roughly 95% are singletons. The V gene is TRBV5-6, the J gene TRBJ2-3; no clear D. The sequenced sample consisted of naive CD8+ T cells sorted from blood. The TCR originated in a man aged 18 to 29 in good health. CDR3 in DNA: TGTGCCAGCAGCCTCACAGATACGCAGTATTTT. Translated: CASSLTDTQYF.